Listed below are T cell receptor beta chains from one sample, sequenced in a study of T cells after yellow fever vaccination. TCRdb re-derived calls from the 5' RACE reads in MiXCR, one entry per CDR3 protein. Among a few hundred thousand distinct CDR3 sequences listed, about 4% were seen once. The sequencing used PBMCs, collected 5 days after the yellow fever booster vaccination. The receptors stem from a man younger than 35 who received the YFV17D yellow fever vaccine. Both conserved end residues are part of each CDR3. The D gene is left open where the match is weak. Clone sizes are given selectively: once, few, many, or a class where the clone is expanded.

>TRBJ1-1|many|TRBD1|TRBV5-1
TGCGCCAGCAGCCTAACCGGGACAGGGAGAGCTGAAGCTTTCTTT
CASSLTGTGRAEAFF
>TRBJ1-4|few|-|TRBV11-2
TGTGCCAGCAGCTTGGGGGGGTTCAATGAAAAACTGTTTTTT
CASSLGGFNEKLFF
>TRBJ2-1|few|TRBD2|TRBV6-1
TGTGCCAGCAGTGAATATGGAGGACTAGCGTTCGATGAGCAGTTCTTC
CASSEYGGLAFDEQFF
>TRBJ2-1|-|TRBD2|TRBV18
TGTGCCAGCTCAGCCCTTGGACTAGGGTTCGAGCAGTTCTTC
CASSALGLGFEQFF
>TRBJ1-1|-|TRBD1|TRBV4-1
TGCGCCAGCAGCCAAGATGAAGCAGGGGGGAACACTGAAGCTTTCTTT
CASSQDEAGGNTEAFF
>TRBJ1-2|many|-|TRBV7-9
TGTGCCAGCAGCAAGGACGGAAACTATGGCTACACCTTC
CASSKDGNYGYTF
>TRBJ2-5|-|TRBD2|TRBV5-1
TGCGCCAGCAGCCCCAGACTAGCGGGGGGGGAAGAGACCCAGTACTTC
CASSPRLAGGEETQYF
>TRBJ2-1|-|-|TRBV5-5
TGTGCCAGCAGCACACTGGGGCGCGATGAGCAGTTCTTC
CASSTLGRDEQFF
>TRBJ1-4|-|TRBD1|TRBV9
TGTGCCAGCAGCGTAGGGACAGGTTCTCGCACTGAAAAACTGTTTTTT
CASSVGTGSRTEKLFF
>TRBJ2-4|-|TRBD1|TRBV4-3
TGCGCCAGCAGCCATATACAGGGGCACATTCAGTACTTC
CASSHIQGHIQYF
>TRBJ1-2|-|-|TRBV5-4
TGTGCCAGCAGCTTGGACGGGGCAGGGAACTATGGCTACACCTTC
CASSLDGAGNYGYTF
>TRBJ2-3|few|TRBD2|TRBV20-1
TGCAGTGCTAGAGATCCTCTACTCGGCGGGGGGGCCTCAGATACGCAGTATTTT
CSARDPLLGGGASDTQYF
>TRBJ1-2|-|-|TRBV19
TGTGCCAGTAGTATAGACCCAGGAGACTACTATGGCTACACCTTC
CASSIDPGDYYGYTF
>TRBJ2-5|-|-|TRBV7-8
TGTGCCAGCAGGGCTACGTACCAAGAGACCCAGTACTTC
CASRATYQETQYF
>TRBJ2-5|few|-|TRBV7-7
TGTGCTAGCAGCCCAAGTGGGTGGGTTCGCCAAGAGACCCAGTACTTC
CASSPSGWVRQETQYF
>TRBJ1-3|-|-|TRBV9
TGTGCCAGCAGCGTAGTAGACAGTCCAAGGGGAAACACCATATATTTT
CASSVVDSPRGNTIYF
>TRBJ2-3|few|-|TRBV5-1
TGCGCCAGCAGCTTGGTTCAGGGGAGCACAGATACGCAGTATTTT
CASSLVQGSTDTQYF
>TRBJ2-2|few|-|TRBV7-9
TGTGCCAGCAGCCCGGGACCGCGGGGTCCAACCGGGGAGCTGTTTTTT
CASSPGPRGPTGELFF
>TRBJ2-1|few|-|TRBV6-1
TGTGCCAGCAGTGGGGGCAGGGGGGAATATGAGCAGTTCTTC
CASSGGRGEYEQFF
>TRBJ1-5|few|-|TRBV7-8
TGTGCCAGCAGTTTTTCGGACGGTCAGCCCCAGCATTTT
CASSFSDGQPQHF
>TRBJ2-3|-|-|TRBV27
TGTGCCAGCAGCCCACGGGCAGGGAGAGATGTAGTAGTCGAAACAGATACGCAGTATTTT
CASSPRAGRDVVVETDTQYF
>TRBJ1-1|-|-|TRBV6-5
TGTGCCAGCAGCCCCGGGACAACCTTCGAAGATTTCTTT
CASSPGTTFEDFF
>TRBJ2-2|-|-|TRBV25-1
TGTGCCAGCAGTGGAGAAGGTATCGGGGAGCTGTTTTTT
CASSGEGIGELFF
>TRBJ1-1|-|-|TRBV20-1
TGCAGTGCAGAAAGGGGAGGGGGCACTGAAGCTTTCTTT
CSAERGGGTEAFF
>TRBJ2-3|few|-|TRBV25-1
TGTGCCAGCACTAGCGGCACAGATACGCAGTATTTT
CASTSGTDTQYF
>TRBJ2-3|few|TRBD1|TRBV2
TGTGCCAGCGTACCGGGACAGGGCACAGATACGCAGTATTTT
CASVPGQGTDTQYF
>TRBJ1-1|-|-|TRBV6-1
TGTGCCACCCAAACAGGGCCGGACACTGAAGCTTTCTTT
CATQTGPDTEAFF
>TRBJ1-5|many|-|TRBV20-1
TGCAGTGCTAGAGAGGGGCTAGCTCAGCCCCAGCATTTT
CSAREGLAQPQHF
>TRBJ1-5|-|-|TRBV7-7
TGTGCTAGCAGCTTAGTACGATGTTTCCGGTGTGTGGTACAGGGACCCTATCAGCCCCAGCATTTT
CASSLVRCFRCVVQGPYQPQHF
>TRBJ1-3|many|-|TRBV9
TGTGCCAGCAGCCCAACAGCCAACTCTGGAAACACCATATATTTT
CASSPTANSGNTIYF
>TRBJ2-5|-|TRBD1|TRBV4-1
TGCGCCAGCAGCCAAGAAAGGGGGCTGGAGACCCAGTACTTC
CASSQERGLETQYF
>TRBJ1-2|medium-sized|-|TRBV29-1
TGCAGCGTTGACGACGGAATGGGTGGCTACACCTTC
CSVDDGMGGYTF
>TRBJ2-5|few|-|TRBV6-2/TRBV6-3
TGTGCCAGCAGTTCTGGGGACCCTCAGTACTTC
CASSSGDPQYF
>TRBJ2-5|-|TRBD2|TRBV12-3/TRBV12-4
TGTGCCAGCAGTTTAGGTTCACGGGGGGTCGGTCAAGAGACCCAGTACTTC
CASSLGSRGVGQETQYF
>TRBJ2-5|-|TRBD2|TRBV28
TGTGCCAGCAGTCCCTTAGCGGGGGGGCAATTGGAGACCCAGTACTTC
CASSPLAGGQLETQYF
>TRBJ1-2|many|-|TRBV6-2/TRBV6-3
TGTGCCAGCAGCCGGCTGGCAGCGGACCACTATGGCTACACCTTC
CASSRLAADHYGYTF
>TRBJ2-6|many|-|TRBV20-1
TGCAGTGCTAAGCACAGGGAGATACGCTCTGGGGCCAACGTCCTGACTTTC
CSAKHREIRSGANVLTF
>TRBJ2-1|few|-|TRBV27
TGTGCCAGCAGCCACTCCCCACAGAGAGAGCAGTTCTTC
CASSHSPQREQFF
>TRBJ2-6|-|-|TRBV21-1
TGTGCCAGCAGCACGGACAGTTCTAACTCTGGGGCCAACGTCCTGACTTTC
CASSTDSSNSGANVLTF
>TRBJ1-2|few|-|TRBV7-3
TGTGCCAGCAGCTTATCAGGGTCCTATGGCTACACCTTC
CASSLSGSYGYTF
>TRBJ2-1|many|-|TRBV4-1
TGCGCCAGCAGCCAACGAAATGAGCAGTTCTTC
CASSQRNEQFF
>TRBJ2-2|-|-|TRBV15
TGTGCCACCAGCAGAGCGGGGGCTCCAACCGGGGAGCTGTTTTTT
CATSRAGAPTGELFF
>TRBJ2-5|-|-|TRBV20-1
TGCAGTGCCCAGCCGGAATCCTGGGAGACCCAGTACTTC
CSAQPESWETQYF
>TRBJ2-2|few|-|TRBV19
TGTGCCAGTAGTATTGAGGGGAACACCGGGGAGCTGTTTTTT
CASSIEGNTGELFF
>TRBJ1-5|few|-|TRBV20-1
TGCAGTGCTTGGAGGGGGGGGCGCAGGCCCCAGCATTTT
CSAWRGGRRPQHF
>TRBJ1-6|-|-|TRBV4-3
TGCGCCAGCAGCCAAGAAGGGGAGTATAATTCACCCCTCCACTTT
CASSQEGEYNSPLHF
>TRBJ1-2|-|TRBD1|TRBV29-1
TGCAGCGCTGGACAGGTTAACTATGGCTACACCTTC
CSAGQVNYGYTF
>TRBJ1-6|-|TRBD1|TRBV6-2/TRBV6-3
TGTGCCAGCAGTTACTACGGACAGGATAATTCACCCCTCCACTTT
CASSYYGQDNSPLHF
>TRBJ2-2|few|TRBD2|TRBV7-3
TGTGCCAGCAGCTCACCTCATAGAGGTCAAGCGGGGGGCACGAACACCGGGGAGCTGTTTTTT
CASSSPHRGQAGGTNTGELFF
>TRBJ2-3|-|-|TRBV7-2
TGTGCCAGCAGCCAAACAGTTGGACGAAGCACAGATACGCAGTATTTT
CASSQTVGRSTDTQYF
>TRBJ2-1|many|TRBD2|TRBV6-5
TGTGCCAGCAGACACGGACTAGCGGGGAACAATGAGCAGTTCTTC
CASRHGLAGNNEQFF
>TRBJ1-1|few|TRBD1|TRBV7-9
TGTGCCAGCAGCCCCCAGGGGGGCGCTTTCTTT
CASSPQGGAFF
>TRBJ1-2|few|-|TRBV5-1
TGCGCCAGCAGCTTGGAATTGGGGGAGGGATTCTATGGCTACACCTTC
CASSLELGEGFYGYTF
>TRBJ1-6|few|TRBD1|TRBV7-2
TGTGCCAGCAGCTTAGTCAACAGGGGCAATTCACCCCTCCACTTT
CASSLVNRGNSPLHF
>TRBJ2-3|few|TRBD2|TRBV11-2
TGTGCCAGCAGCCCCCAACCCGGGGGGTTTCCGCAGTATTTT
CASSPQPGGFPQYF